The text below deals with one T cell receptor (beta chain). Many counts were recorded for this clonotype. The antigen this receptor binds is unknown. Base quality data are lacking; no much larger clone is found one base away. The data were obtained in a study of prognosis after radiotherapy for stage I lung cancer (dated by TCRdb to about 2021). Turning to the overall study: Between April 2018 and early 2019, around 20 patients with stage I NSCLC were enrolled in Nanjing, China. Image-guided IMRT or VMAT was used to deliver SBRT in 3 to 5 fractions at a biologically effective dose of at least 100 Gy. The study profiled peripheral blood TCR beta repertoires from stage I NSCLC patients before and after stereotactic body radiotherapy and related them to distant failure. Newly diagnosed primary stage I lung tumors were found in roughly 13 patients, while oligometastatic NSCLC after surgical resection of the primary tumor was found in a few. SBRT was not combined with any concurrent therapy in any patient. On tumor histology, eleven to twelve patients had adenocarcinoma and more than five had squamous cell carcinoma. About 20% of the 19 patients developed distant metastases after SBRT, at a median of around seven months; the other 15 showed no significant progression. The study sequenced about 38 blood samples from 20 or so patients, one before and one after SBRT per patient. All patients were considered medically inoperable, owing to comorbidities in about 13 and refusal of surgery in several. Ages in the cohort of approximately 13 men and a handful of women ranged from roughly 53 to 84 years, with a median of 74.

The germline V gene yields SGHTA for CDR1 and FQGTGA for CDR2. Relative to germline, V is 5 bases shorter and J is 4 bases shorter, with 11 bases between their ends. The CDR3 holds 13 amino acids from the cysteine to the phenylalanine. Of all the DNA, just the CDR3 is kept, 39 bases in frame from base 1. Results the study describes overall, beyond this receptor: Post-SBRT Shannon entropy and its change from baseline were lower in patients who developed distant metastases; baseline Shannon entropy was not associated with metastases. Tumor specificity of expanded TCR clones was not determined. A decrease in unique TCR clone counts was observed after SBRT (median around 9,800 before versus approximately 6,900 after; Wilcoxon paired P=0.011). All reported P values were unadjusted for multiple comparisons. Limitations of the study included a small cohort and short follow-up, and the study findings need independent validation. Differences by metastasis status were reportedly seen in TRBV and TRBJ usage frequencies, involving two V genes at baseline and, after SBRT, roughly ten V genes and two J genes.

Two rounds of multiplex PCR on genomic DNA were used to amplify the TCR beta CDR3 region. The first PCR round used primers specific to each TRBV and TRBJ gene, with sequences filed in Chinese patent CN105087789A. Universal primers were used in the second round of PCR. The Roche High Pure PCR Template Preparation Kit was used to extract genomic DNA from frozen PBMCs. Paired-end sequencing with 151 bp reads was performed on the libraries using an Illumina HiSeq 3000. In the original analysis: CutAdapt was used to remove raw reads lacking the multiplex PCR primer sequences. Using PEAR, the high-quality paired reads were merged into contigs. MiXCR assigned TRB V, D and J gene segments to each contig by aligning to reference sequences. To remove sequencing errors, CDR3 sequences were clustered according to base quality and sequence similarity. Shannon entropy normalized by the natural log of productive TCR sequence number was used as the measure of diversity. Clonality was computed as one minus the ratio of Shannon entropy to the natural log of the number of unique clonotypes. The Youden index of ROC curves was used to select progression-free survival cut-offs for repertoire metrics, and analyses were performed in R 3.5.3. TCRdb trimmed public reads at Q25 via fastp, called clones via MiXCR and kept in-frame beta chains. Each entry merges the rows of one CDR3 protein and shows their most common DNA and genes. For this entry, the V and J calls and clone size follow TCRdb and not the study's own pipeline. For this sample there are tens of thousands of distinct CDR3 sequences; roughly 47% appear just once. Under 35% of the sample is held by the ten biggest clonotypes.

A history of other malignancies or of prior chemotherapy or radiotherapy was absent in all patients, and node-negative disease was shown on CT and PET/CT in all patients. At each of the two time points, 6 to 7 milliliters of peripheral venous blood were collected into EDTA tubes. PBMCs were isolated by Ficoll-Paque Plus density-gradient centrifugation. Right after collection, samples were placed at -80 degrees C and kept there until analysis. The chain is assembled from TRBV7-3 and TRBJ2-5, with TRBD2 as a weak D call on 5 bases. The source was PBMCs, collected before or after stereotactic body radiation therapy (not recorded which). The source is a donor older than 45 with non-small cell lung cancer. The CDR3 region reads CASSPWAGETQYF. The DNA sequence is as follows: TGTGCCAGCAGCCCATGGGCGGGAGAGACCCAGTACTTC.